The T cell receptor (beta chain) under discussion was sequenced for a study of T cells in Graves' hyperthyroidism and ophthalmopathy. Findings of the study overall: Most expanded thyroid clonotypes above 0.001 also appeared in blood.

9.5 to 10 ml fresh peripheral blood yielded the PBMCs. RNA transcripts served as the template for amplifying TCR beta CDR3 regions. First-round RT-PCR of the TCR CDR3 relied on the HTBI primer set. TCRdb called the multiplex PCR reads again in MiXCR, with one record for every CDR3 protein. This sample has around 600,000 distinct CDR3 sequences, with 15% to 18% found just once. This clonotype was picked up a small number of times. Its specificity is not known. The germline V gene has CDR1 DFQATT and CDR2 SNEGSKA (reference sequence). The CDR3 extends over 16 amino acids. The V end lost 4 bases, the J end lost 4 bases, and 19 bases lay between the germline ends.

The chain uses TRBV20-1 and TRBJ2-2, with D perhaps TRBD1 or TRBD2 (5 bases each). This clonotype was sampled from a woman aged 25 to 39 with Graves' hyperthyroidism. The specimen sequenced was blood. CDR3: CSAIPNRGVPTGELFF. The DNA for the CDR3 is TGCAGTGCTATCCCGAATAGGGGAGTACCCACCGGGGAGCTGTTTTTT.